These 30 T cell receptor beta chains originate from one sample sequenced in a study of blood T cell repertoires in COVID-19. Assay: immunoSEQ multiplex PCR; the TCRdb copy retains only in-frame clones and omits some. The sample lists about 220,000 clones, around four fifths occurring once. The source material was peripheral blood. The receptors here all came from a man aged 25-45 years with active or convalescent COVID-19.

V usage is TRBV2 and J usage is TRBJ2-5; D possibly corresponds to TRBD1 (6 bases). There are 15 residues in the CDR3. Trimming shortened V by 4 bases and J by 5 bases, and 17 bases separated the two germline ends. The germline CDR1 and CDR2 sequences are SNHLY and FYNNEI. The CDR3 DNA sequence: TGTGCCAGCAGTGTCCTACAGGGAGCTGAGGAGACCCAGTACTTC. It is translated as CASSVLQGAEETQYF. The whole variable domain, filled in from reference TRBV2 and TRBJ2-5, reads EPEVTQTPSHQVTQMGQEVILRCVPISNHLYFYWYRQILGQKVEFLVSFYNNEISEKSEIFDDQFSVERPDGSNFTLKIRSTKLEDSAMYFCASSVLQGAEETQYFGPGTRLLVL.

The chain employs TRBV6-4 and TRBJ1-5; a weak D match, TRBD1 (6 bases). CDR1 and CDR2 from the germline V gene are MRHNA and SNTAGT. Trimming pared 5 bases from V and 5 bases from J, leaving 16 bases between. This CDR3 is 15 amino acids long. CDR3 loop: CASSLCGQRDQPQHF. For the CDR3, the DNA is TGTGCCAGCAGTCTCTGCGGACAGAGAGATCAGCCCCAGCATTTT.

This clone appeared a few times. The chain employs TRBV28 and TRBJ2-6; D unclear. The germline CDR1 and CDR2 sequences are MDHEN and SYDVKM. V lost 2 bases, J lost 0 bases, and 8 bases lay in between. This CDR3 has 16 amino acids. In DNA, the CDR3 is TGTGCCAGCAGTTTAGGCGGTAGCTCTGGGGCCAACGTCCTGACTTTC. It encodes CASSLGGSSGANVLTF.

This chain connects TRBV9 to TRBJ1-2; 12 bases map to TRBD1. CDR3 length: 16 amino acids. V shed 4 bases and J 7 bases; nucleotides not matched to a gene: 11. CDR1 is SGDLS and CDR2 is YYNGEE in the germline V gene. CDR3 in amino acids: CASSHPPGQGAGGYTF. Written as DNA, the CDR3 is TGTGCCAGCAGCCATCCCCCGGGACAGGGGGCTGGTGGCTACACCTTC.

The chain employs TRBV28 and TRBJ1-5, with a possible D match to TRBD1 (6 bases). CDR1 is MDHEN, CDR2 SYDVKM, per germline. The CDR3 is 16 amino acids. V was pared by 3 bases and J by 0 bases, with 12 bases between. CDR3 sequence (DNA): TGTGCCAGCAGTTTGGGCACAGGGTATAGCAATCAGCCCCAGCATTTT. Its protein product is CASSLGTGYSNQPQHF.

The DNA of the CDR3 is TGTGCCAGCAGCGTAGACGGAGCTAACTATGGCTACACCTTC. Its protein product is CASSVDGANYGYTF. J is TRBJ1-2 and V is TRBV9, with unresolved D. Per the germline V gene, CDR1 is SGDLS and CDR2 is YYNGEE. The germline V and J ends were trimmed by 0 bases and 0 bases, with 6 bases remaining between them. The CDR3 contains 14 residues.

This chain connects TRBV2 to TRBJ2-7, with D maybe TRBD1 (6 bases). This CDR3 comprises 12 residues. The germline V gene has CDR1 SNHLY and CDR2 FYNNEI. Trimming shortened V by 6 bases and J by 7 bases, and 13 bases separated the two germline ends. CDR3 amino acids: CASSTGMREQYF. Here the CDR3 DNA reads TGTGCCAGCAGCACAGGGATGAGAGAGCAGTACTTC.

This sequence joins TRBV28 and TRBJ1-2; unclear D gene. This CDR3 has 15 residues. The germline V and J ends were trimmed by 5 bases and 3 bases, with 16 bases remaining between them. Germline V gene lookup returns CDR1 MDHEN and CDR2 SYDVKM. The CDR3 DNA is TGTGCCAGCAGTGGCCGGTCACTCGGGGACTATGGCTACACCTTC. It specifies CASSGRSLGDYGYTF.

Written as DNA, the CDR3 is TGTGCCAGCAGTGACCCGCGACAGGCTGGCGAGACCCAGTACTTC. This encodes CASSDPRQAGETQYF. V gene TRBV25-1 combines with J gene TRBJ2-5, with D perhaps TRBD1 (6 bases). The germline V and J ends were trimmed by 3 bases and 5 bases, with 16 bases remaining between them. This CDR3 is built from 15 residues. Germline CDR1 reads MGHDK; CDR2 reads SYGVNS.

The chain is built from TRBV30 and TRBJ2-1; 7 positions match TRBD2. CDR1 is GTSNPN, CDR2 SVGIG, per germline (reference sequence). The J segment lost 14 bases and the V segment lost 6 bases, leaving 10 bases of the junction unmatched. There are 11 residues in the CDR3. The DNA for the CDR3 is TGTGCCTGTAAGGGCGCGGGGACTAAGTTCTTC. Translating gives CACKGAGTKFF.

This rearrangement joins TRBV2 to TRBJ1-5; a possible D gene is TRBD1 (6 bases). Looked up from germline, CDR1 is SNHLY and CDR2 is FYNNEI. The CDR3 consists of 16 residues. Trimming took off 2 bases at V and 3 bases at J, with 14 bases between the two ends. CDR3 bases: TGTGCCAGCAGTGAACGAAGAGACAGGTCCAATCAGCCCCAGCATTTT. It encodes CASSERRDRSNQPQHF.

This chain connects TRBV7-2 to TRBJ2-2; 10 bases line up with TRBD1. J lost 7 bases, V lost 6 bases, and 8 bases had no gene match. This CDR3 comprises 15 residues. The V gene's germline CDR1 is SGHTA and CDR2 FQGNSA. In DNA, the CDR3 is TGTGCCAGCAGTTCCGGGACAGGGGCGATCGGGGAGCTGTTTTTT. Its translation: CASSSGTGAIGELFF. The whole variable domain, remainder taken from reference TRBV7-2 and TRBJ2-2, is GAGVSQSPSNKVTEKGKDVELRCDPISGHTALYWYRQSLGQGLEFLIYFQGNSAPDKSGLPSDRFSAERTGGSVSTLTIQRTQQEDSAVYLCASSSGTGAIGELFFGEGSRLTVL.

The chain combines TRBV18 with TRBJ2-7, with D maybe TRBD1 (5 bases). Trimming took 5 bases from V and 3 from J, leaving 11 bases between them. The CDR3 totals 13 residues. From germline, CDR1 is KGHSH and CDR2 LQKENI. CDR3 in DNA: TGTGCCAGCTCATCCGGACAAGTCTACGAGCAGTACTTC. It codes for CASSSGQVYEQYF.

The gene calls are TRBV15 and TRBJ2-2; 10 nucleotides align to TRBD2. Germline V lookup: CDR1 LNHNV, CDR2 YYDKDF (reference sequence). Trimming removed 4 bases from V and 1 base from J; junction bases left unmatched: 0. The CDR3 runs to 15 residues. CDR3 loop: CATSTSGGNTGELFF. The CDR3 bases are TGTGCCACCAGCACTAGCGGGGGGAACACCGGGGAGCTGTTTTTT. Complete variable domain (other parts from reference TRBV15 and TRBJ2-2): DAMVIQNPRYQVTQFGKPVTLSCSQTLNHNVMYWYQQKSSQAPKLLFHYYDKDFNNEADTPDNFQSRRPNTSFCFLDIRSPGLGDTAMYLCATSTSGGNTGELFFGEGSRLTVL.

The gene calls are TRBV6-5 and TRBJ2-2; D is unclear. Germline assignment: CDR1 MNHEY and CDR2 SVGAGI. This CDR3 region has 14 residues. The ends were cut back, 1 base at V and 4 bases at J, with 7 bases in the middle. CDR3 loop: CASSYYASTGELFF. CDR3 sequence (DNA): TGTGCCAGCAGTTACTACGCGAGCACCGGGGAGCTGTTTTTT.

CDR3 sequence (DNA): TGTGCCAGCAGTGTTTCGACAGGGTCCCCGGGCAATGAGCAGTTCTTC. Protein sequence: CASSVSTGSPGNEQFF. The rearrangement links TRBV27 to TRBJ2-1; TRBD1 agrees at 7 bases. Germline V gene lookup returns CDR1 MNHEY and CDR2 SMNVEV (reference sequence). V shed 5 bases, J shed 6 bases, and the junction held 13 bases outside the gene matches. The CDR3 length is 16 residues.

The chain has TRBV3-1 (or the pseudogene TRBV3-2) and TRBJ1-4; no clear D gene. Trimming pared 1 base from V and 13 bases from J, leaving 13 bases between. Germline-derived CDR1 and CDR2 are LGHDT and YNNKEL (reference sequence). The CDR3 covers 13 residues. The CDR3 sequence: CASSQGEVSGLFF. The CDR3 bases are TGTGCCAGCAGCCAAGGGGAGGTTTCCGGACTGTTTTTT.

The V call is TRBV7-9, the J call TRBJ2-1, with 7 bases fitting TRBD1. This CDR3 comprises 14 residues. V trimming: 6 bases; J trimming: 4 bases; junction bases outside the gene matches: 6. CDR1 and CDR2 from the germline V gene are SEHNR and FQNEAQ (reference sequence). The CDR3 nucleotides are TGTGCCAGCAGGTTCGACAGGGAATACAATGAGCAGTTCTTC. Translation: CASRFDREYNEQFF.

V gene TRBV3-1 (or the pseudogene TRBV3-2) combines with J gene TRBJ2-5, with TRBD2 matching over 8 bases. The junction had 4 bases not matched to a gene; V was cut back by 4 bases and J by 3 bases. Germline assignment: CDR1 LGHDT and CDR2 YNNKEL (reference sequence). The CDR3 is 14 residues long. The CDR3 sequence is CASSPGLGEETQYF. CDR3 nucleotides: TGTGCCAGCAGCCCGGGACTAGGTGAAGAGACCCAGTACTTC.

The chain couples TRBV7-8 to TRBJ2-7; the D gene is possibly TRBD2 (7 bases). Trimming stripped 1 base from V and 4 bases from J, with 17 bases between. Germline V gives CDR1 SGHVS, CDR2 FQNEAQ. This CDR3 has 16 amino acids. The CDR3 region has the DNA TGTGCCAGCAGCTTAGAGGGGGGGACCTTCCCATACGAGCAGTACTTC. Its protein is CASSLEGGTFPYEQYF.

This chain uses TRBV28 with TRBJ2-1; 8 bases map to TRBD2. Germline V gene sequence: CDR1 MDHEN, CDR2 SYDVKM. The CDR3 is 12 residues long. V was clipped by 7 bases and J by 10 bases; unmatched bases: 6. CDR3 coding DNA: TGTGCCAGCACCCCGGGGGGGTTCGAGCAGTTCTTC. It codes for CASTPGGFEQFF.

The chain uses TRBV28 and TRBJ2-1; TRBD2 aligns across 12 bases. Per the germline V gene, CDR1 is MDHEN and CDR2 is SYDVKM. This CDR3 has 16 residues. Losses at the gene ends were 2 bases for V and 5 bases for J; bases not matched to a gene: 4. CDR3 region: CASSLRLAGGDNEQFF. The CDR3 DNA follows: TGTGCCAGCAGTTTAAGGCTAGCGGGAGGGGACAATGAGCAGTTCTTC.

This clone showed up just once. The chain has TRBV5-1 and TRBJ2-2, with 12 bases matching TRBD2. Germline V gene sequence: CDR1 SGHRS, CDR2 YFSETQ. Unmatched junction bases numbered 0, after V lost 3 bases and J lost 6 bases. The CDR3 contains 14 residues. CDR3 DNA: TGCGCCAGCAGCTCTAGCGGGAGGGCCGGGGAGCTGTTTTTT. Translated, it gives CASSSSGRAGELFF.

The rearrangement uses TRBV18 and TRBJ1-2; a possible D gene is TRBD1 (6 bases). CDR1 and CDR2 (germline): KGHSH, LQKENI. V gave up 1 base and J gave up 4 bases, with 10 bases separating them. The CDR3 is 14 residues long. In DNA, the CDR3 is TGTGCCAGCTCACCACTACAGGGCCCCTATGGCTACACCTTC. Translating gives CASSPLQGPYGYTF.

The rearrangement uses TRBV9 and TRBJ2-3; D might be TRBD2 (6 bases). Germline loops: CDR1 SGDLS, CDR2 YYNGEE. The CDR3 runs 15 residues. V was pared by 3 bases and J by 3 bases, with 14 bases between. The CDR3 protein is CASSARLVSTDTQYF. The DNA of the CDR3 is TGTGCCAGCAGCGCGCGACTAGTGAGTACAGATACGCAGTATTTT.

The CDR3 nucleotides read TGTGCCAGCGGCCAGGGGGCTGACACTGAAGCTTTCTTT. This sequence encodes CASGQGADTEAFF. The chain joins TRBV6-5 to TRBJ1-1; 8 bases match TRBD1. Germline CDR1 MNHEY, CDR2 SVGAGI. The CDR3 loop spans 13 amino acids. The junction had 5 bases not matched to a gene; V was cut back by 8 bases and J by 3 bases.

The chain links TRBV28 to TRBJ2-2, with unresolved D. With 3 bases removed from V and 5 bases from J, the gap between germline ends came to 10 bases. Per the germline V gene, CDR1 is MDHEN and CDR2 is SYDVKM. The CDR3 totals 14 residues. The DNA for the CDR3 is TGTGCCAGCAGTTTTTCCTCACGGACCGGGGAGCTGTTTTTT. Protein sequence: CASSFSSRTGELFF. The variable domain in full, completed from reference TRBV28 and TRBJ2-2, reads DVKVTQSSRYLVKRTGEKVFLECVQDMDHENMFWYRQDPGLGLRLIYFSYDVKMKEKGDIPEGYSVSREKKERFSLILESASTNQTSMYLCASSFSSRTGELFFGEGSRLTVL.

The chain couples TRBV28 to TRBJ2-3; 12 positions match TRBD2. Germline-derived CDR1 and CDR2 are MDHEN and SYDVKM. CDR3 length equals 15 residues. Trimming cost V 5 bases and J 6 bases; bases outside gene matches: 6. CDR3 residues: CASSPTSGRADTQYF. CDR3 sequence (DNA): TGTGCCAGCAGTCCGACTAGCGGGAGAGCGGATACGCAGTATTTT.

The genes are TRBV12-2 and TRBJ2-1; the listed D gene, TRBD1, was not tested against the DNA. TRBV12-2 is recorded as a pseudogene. The CDR3 length is 14 residues. CDR3 region: CASRPHGQGDEQFF. The CDR3 DNA sequence: TGTGCAAGTCGCCCCCACGGACAGGGTGATGAGCAGTTCTTC.

The V call is TRBV5-1, the J call TRBJ2-5; 9 bases map to TRBD2. The CDR3 has 17 residues. Germline loops: CDR1 SGHRS, CDR2 YFSETQ. After removal of 0 bases from V and 1 base from J, the junction contained 7 bases not matched to a gene. The CDR3 DNA sequence: TGCGCCAGCAGCTTGGCCCCTAGCGGGACAATCCAAGAGACCCAGTACTTC. As protein: CASSLAPSGTIQETQYF.